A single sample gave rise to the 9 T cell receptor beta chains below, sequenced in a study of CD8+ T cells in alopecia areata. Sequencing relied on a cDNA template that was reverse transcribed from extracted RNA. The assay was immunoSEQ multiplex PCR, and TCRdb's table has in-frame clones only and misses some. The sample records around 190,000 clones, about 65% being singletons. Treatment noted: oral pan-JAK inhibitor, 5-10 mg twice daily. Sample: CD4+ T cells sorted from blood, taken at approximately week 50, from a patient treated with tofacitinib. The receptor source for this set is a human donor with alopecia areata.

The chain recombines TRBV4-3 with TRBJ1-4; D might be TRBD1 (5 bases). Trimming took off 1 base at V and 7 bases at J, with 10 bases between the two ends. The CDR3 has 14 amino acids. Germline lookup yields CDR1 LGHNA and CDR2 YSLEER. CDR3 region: CASSQVGTGEKLFF. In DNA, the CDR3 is TGCGCCAGCAGCCAAGTAGGGACTGGTGAAAAACTGTTTTTT.

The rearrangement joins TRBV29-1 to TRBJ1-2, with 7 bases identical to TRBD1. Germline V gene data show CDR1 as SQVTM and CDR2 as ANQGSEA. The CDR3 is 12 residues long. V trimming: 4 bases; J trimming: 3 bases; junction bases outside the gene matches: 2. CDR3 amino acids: CSVGGQYYGYTF. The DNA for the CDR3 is TGCAGCGTTGGGGGACAGTACTATGGCTACACCTTC. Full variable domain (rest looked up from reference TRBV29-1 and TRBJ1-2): SAVISQKPSRDICQRGTSLTIQCQVDSQVTMMFWYRQQPGQSLTLIATANQGSEATYESGFVIDKFPISRPNLTFSTLTVSNMSPEDSSIYLCSVGGQYYGYTFGSGTRLTVV.

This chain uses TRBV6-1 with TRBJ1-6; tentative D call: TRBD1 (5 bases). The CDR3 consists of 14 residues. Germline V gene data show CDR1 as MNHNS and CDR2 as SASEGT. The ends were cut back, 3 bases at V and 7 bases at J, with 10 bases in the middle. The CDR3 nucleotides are TGTGCCAGCAGTGACTGGGGGTTCAATTCACCCCTCCACTTT. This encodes CASSDWGFNSPLHF.

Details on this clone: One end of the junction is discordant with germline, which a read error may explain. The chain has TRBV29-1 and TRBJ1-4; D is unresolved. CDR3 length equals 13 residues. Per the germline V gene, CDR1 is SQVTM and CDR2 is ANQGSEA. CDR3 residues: CSVQETVNEKLFF. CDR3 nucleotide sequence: TGCAGCGTTCAAGAAACAGTAAATGAAAAACTGTTTTTT.

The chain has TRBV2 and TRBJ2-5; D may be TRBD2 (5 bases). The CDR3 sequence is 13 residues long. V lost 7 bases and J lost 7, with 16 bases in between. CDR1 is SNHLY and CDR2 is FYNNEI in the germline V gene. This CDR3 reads CASTESPEGTQYF. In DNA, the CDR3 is TGTGCCAGCACCGAATCCCCAGAGGGGACCCAGTACTTC. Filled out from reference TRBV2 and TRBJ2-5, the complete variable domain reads EPEVTQTPSHQVTQMGQEVILRCVPISNHLYFYWYRQILGQKVEFLVSFYNNEISEKSEIFDDQFSVERPDGSNFTLKIRSTKLEDSAMYFCASTESPEGTQYFGPGTRLLVL.

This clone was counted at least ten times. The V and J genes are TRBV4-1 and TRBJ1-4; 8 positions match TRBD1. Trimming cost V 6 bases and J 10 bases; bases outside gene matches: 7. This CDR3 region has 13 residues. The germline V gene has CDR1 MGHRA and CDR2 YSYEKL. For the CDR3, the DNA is TGCGCCAGCAGACTCGACAGGGGAGGAAAACTGTTTTTT. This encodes CASRLDRGGKLFF.

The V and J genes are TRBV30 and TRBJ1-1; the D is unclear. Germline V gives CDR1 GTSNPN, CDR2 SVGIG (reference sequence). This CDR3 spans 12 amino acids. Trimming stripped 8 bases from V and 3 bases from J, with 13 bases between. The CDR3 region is CAHDGMDTEAFF. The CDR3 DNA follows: TGTGCCCACGACGGGATGGACACTGAAGCTTTCTTT.

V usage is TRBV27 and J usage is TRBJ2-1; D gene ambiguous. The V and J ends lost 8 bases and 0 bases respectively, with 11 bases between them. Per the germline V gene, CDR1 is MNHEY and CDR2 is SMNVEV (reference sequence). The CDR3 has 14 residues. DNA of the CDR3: TGTGCCAGCGGTACAGAGAGCTCCTACAATGAGCAGTTCTTC. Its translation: CASGTESSYNEQFF.

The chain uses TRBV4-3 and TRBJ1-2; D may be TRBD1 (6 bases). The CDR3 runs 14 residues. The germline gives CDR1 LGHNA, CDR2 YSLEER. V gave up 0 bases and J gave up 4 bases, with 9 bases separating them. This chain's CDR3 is CASSQEQGPYGYTF. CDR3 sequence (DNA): TGCGCCAGCAGCCAAGAACAGGGACCCTATGGCTACACCTTC.